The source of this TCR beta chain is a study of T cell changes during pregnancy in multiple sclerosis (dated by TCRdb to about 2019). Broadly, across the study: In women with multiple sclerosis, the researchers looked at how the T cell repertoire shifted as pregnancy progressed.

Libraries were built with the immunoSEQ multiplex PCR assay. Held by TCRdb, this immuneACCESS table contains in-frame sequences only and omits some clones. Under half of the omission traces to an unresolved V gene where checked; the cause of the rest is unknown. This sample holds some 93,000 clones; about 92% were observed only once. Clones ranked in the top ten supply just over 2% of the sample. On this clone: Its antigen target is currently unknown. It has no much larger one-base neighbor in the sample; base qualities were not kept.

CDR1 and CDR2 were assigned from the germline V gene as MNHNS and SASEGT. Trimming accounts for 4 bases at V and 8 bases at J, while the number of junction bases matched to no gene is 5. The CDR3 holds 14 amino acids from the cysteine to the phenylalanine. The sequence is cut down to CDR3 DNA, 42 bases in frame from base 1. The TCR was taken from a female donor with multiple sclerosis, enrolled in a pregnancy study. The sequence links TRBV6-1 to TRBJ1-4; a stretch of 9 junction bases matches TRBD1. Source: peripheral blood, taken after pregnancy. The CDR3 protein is CASSVQGAREKLFF. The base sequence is TGTGCCAGCAGTGTACAGGGGGCTCGGGAAAAACTGTTTTTT.